One and the same sample provided the 9 T cell receptor beta chains below, sequenced in a study of T-cell memory formation after mild COVID-19. TCRdb passed the 5' RACE reads through MiXCR, listing each CDR3 protein once. The data show a few hundred thousand distinct CDR3 sequences, with under 25% seen just once and approximately 12% held by the top ten. The material sequenced was PBMCs or a T cell subset sorted from them (not recorded which). Receptors originate from an adult woman who had mild COVID-19 (a few samples of this study predate the infection). Cell type and time point are not known.

This clonotype was seen only a few times. The chain links TRBV6-2 or TRBV6-3 to TRBJ2-3; D possibly corresponds to TRBD2 (5 bases). This CDR3 contains 18 residues. V was shortened by 2 bases and J by 4 bases, with 22 bases between the two germline ends. Germline lookup yields CDR1 MNHEY and CDR2 SVGEGT. For the CDR3, the DNA is TGTGCCAGCAGTTACGGTCCGGTGGGGAGAGTCACGGCAGATACGCAGTATTTT. Translation: CASSYGPVGRVTADTQYF.

In this sample, this clonotype turned up a few times. The chain recombines TRBV11-2 with TRBJ1-1; the D gene is possibly TRBD1 (6 bases). CDR3 length equals 15 residues. The germline V gene encodes CDR1 SGHAT and CDR2 FQNNGV. Trimming removed 6 bases at V and 1 base at J, with 15 bases between. CDR3 coding DNA: TGTGCCAGCAGACTTACGGGGGGCGCGAACACTGAAGCTTTCTTT. Amino acid sequence: CASRLTGGANTEAFF. Complete variable domain (other parts from reference TRBV11-2 and TRBJ1-1): EAGVAQSPRYKIIEKRQSVAFWCNPISGHATLYWYQQILGQGPKLLIQFQNNGVVDDSQLPKDRFSAERLKGVDSTLKIQPAKLEDSAVYLCASRLTGGANTEAFFGQGTRLTVV.

This rearrangement joins TRBV28 to TRBJ2-2; no clear D gene. The length of the CDR3 is 13 residues. Germline values: CDR1 MDHEN, CDR2 SYDVKM. V was pared by 0 bases and J by 8 bases, with 7 bases between. Written as DNA, the CDR3 is TGTGCCAGCAGTTTATGGACTTCGGGGGAGCTGTTTTTT. Its protein is CASSLWTSGELFF. Drawing the rest from reference TRBV28 and TRBJ2-2, the complete variable domain is DVKVTQSSRYLVKRTGEKVFLECVQDMDHENMFWYRQDPGLGLRLIYFSYDVKMKEKGDIPEGYSVSREKKERFSLILESASTNQTSMYLCASSLWTSGELFFGEGSRLTVL.

This clonotype was seen a few times. The chain links TRBV6-1 to TRBJ2-1, with a tentative D call TRBD1 (6 bases). Trimming cost V 1 base and J 6 bases, with 13 bases left between them. The CDR3 consists of 15 residues. Germline V gives CDR1 MNHNS, CDR2 SASEGT. CDR3 in amino acids: CASSEDGGLINEQFF. In nucleotides, the CDR3 is TGTGCCAGCAGTGAAGATGGGGGCCTGATCAATGAGCAGTTCTTC.

J is TRBJ2-3 and V is TRBV7-9; D unclear. This CDR3 is built from 12 residues. The germline gives CDR1 SEHNR, CDR2 FQNEAQ (reference sequence). V dropped 5 bases and J dropped 6 bases, with 9 bases sitting between them. CDR3 bases: TGTGCCAGCAGCCCGATGGTCGATACGCAGTATTTT. Its protein product is CASSPMVDTQYF.

The rearrangement joins TRBV12-3 or TRBV12-4 to TRBJ2-5; 12 bases match TRBD1. Trimming took 6 bases from V and 6 from J; bases not matched to a gene: 11. The CDR3 runs 16 residues. The CDR3 reads CASSVFTGTGGQTQYF. In nucleotides, the CDR3 is TGTGCCAGCAGCGTTTTTACCGGGACAGGGGGCCAGACCCAGTACTTC.

The chain joins TRBV4-3 to TRBJ2-7, with TRBD2 identical over 10 bases. This CDR3 is 20 amino acids long. After removal of 0 bases from V and 0 bases from J, the junction contained 14 bases not matched to a gene. The germline gives CDR1 LGHNA, CDR2 YSLEER. CDR3 DNA sequence: TGCGCCAGCAGCCAAGATGCCTTTTTCGGAGCGGGGGGGAGCTCCTACGAGCAGTACTTC. Protein product: CASSQDAFFGAGGSSYEQYF.

This clonotype was observed a few times. The chain uses TRBV5-1 and TRBJ1-1; 7 positions agree with TRBD1. CDR3 length: 16 amino acids. The germline V gene has CDR1 SGHRS and CDR2 YFSETQ. Losses at the gene ends were 4 bases for V and 1 base for J; bases not matched to a gene: 10. CDR3 in amino acids: CASSINPGQKNTEAFF. CDR3 DNA sequence: TGCGCCAGCAGCATAAACCCGGGACAGAAGAACACTGAAGCTTTCTTT.

This chain joins TRBV7-9 and TRBJ2-1; 10 nucleotides align to TRBD1. Germline CDR1 SEHNR, CDR2 FQNEAQ (reference sequence). The junction had 15 bases not matched to a gene; V was cut back by 4 bases and J by 12 bases. The CDR3 extends over 16 amino acids. The CDR3 nucleotides read TGTGCCAGCAGCTCGTACACCGGGACAGGGGCCGAGGGGCAGTTCTTC. The encoded protein is CASSSYTGTGAEGQFF.